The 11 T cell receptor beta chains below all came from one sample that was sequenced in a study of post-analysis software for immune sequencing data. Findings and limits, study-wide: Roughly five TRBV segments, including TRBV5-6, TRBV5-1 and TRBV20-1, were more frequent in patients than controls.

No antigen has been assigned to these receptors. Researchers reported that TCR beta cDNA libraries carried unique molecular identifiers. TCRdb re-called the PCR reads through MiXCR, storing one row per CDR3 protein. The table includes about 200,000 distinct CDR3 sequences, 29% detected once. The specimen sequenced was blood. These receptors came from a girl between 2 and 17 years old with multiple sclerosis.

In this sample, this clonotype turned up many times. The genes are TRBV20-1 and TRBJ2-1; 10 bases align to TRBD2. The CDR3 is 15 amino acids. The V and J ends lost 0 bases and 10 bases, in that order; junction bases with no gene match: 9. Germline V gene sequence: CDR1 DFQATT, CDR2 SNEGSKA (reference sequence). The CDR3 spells CSARDRRLAGVEQFF. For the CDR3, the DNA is TGCAGTGCTAGAGATCGTAGGCTAGCGGGAGTCGAGCAGTTCTTC.

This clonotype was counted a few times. The DNA for the CDR3 is TGTGCTAGTGGTCGGGACGAGTACTACGCGCAGTACTTC. Translation: CASGRDEYYAQYF. This chain links TRBV12-5 with TRBJ2-4; D may match TRBD1 or TRBD2 (5 bases each). This CDR3 spans 13 amino acids. From germline, CDR1 is LGHNT and CDR2 FRNRAP. The V and J ends lost 5 bases and 13 bases respectively, with 18 bases between them. The full variable domain, in which reference TRBV12-5 and TRBJ2-4 provide the parts outside the CDR3, is DARVTQTPRHKVTEMGQEVTMRCQPILGHNTVFWYRQTMMQGLELLAYFRNRAPLDDSGMPKDRFSAEMPDATLATLKIQPSEPRDSAVYFCASGRDEYYAQYFGAGTRLSVL.

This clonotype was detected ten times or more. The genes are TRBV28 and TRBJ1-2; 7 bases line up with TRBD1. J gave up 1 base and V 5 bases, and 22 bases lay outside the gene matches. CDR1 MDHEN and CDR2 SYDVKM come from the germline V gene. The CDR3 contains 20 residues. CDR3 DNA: TGTGCCAGCAGTGCGGTGTCCCCTCAAAGACAGGGACTAGTTAACTATGGCTACACCTTC. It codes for CASSAVSPQRQGLVNYGYTF.

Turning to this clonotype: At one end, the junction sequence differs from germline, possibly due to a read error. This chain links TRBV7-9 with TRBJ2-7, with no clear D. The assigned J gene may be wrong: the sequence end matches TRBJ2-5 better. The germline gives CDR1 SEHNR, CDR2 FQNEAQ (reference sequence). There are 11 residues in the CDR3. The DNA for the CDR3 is TGTGCCAACAGCTTTGGTGAGACCCAGTACTTC. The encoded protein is CANSFGETQYF.

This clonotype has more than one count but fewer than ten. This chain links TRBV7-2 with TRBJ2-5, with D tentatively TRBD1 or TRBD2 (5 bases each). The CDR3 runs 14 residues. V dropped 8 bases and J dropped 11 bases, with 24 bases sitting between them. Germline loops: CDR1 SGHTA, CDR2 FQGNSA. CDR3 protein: CASSDGGRLSEQYF. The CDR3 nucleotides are TGTGCCAGCTCTGATGGGGGAAGATTGAGTGAGCAGTACTTC.

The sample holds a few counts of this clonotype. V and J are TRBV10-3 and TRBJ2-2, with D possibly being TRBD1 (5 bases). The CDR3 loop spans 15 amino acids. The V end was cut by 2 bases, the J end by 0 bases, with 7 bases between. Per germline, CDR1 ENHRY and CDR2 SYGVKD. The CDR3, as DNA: TGTGCCATCAGTGAGAGGACACCGAACACCGGGGAGCTGTTTTTT. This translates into CAISERTPNTGELFF.

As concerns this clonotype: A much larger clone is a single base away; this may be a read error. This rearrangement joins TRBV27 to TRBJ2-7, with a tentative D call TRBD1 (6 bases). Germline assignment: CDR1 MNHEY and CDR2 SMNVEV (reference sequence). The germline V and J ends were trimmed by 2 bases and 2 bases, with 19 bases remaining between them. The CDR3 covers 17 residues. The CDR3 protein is CASSLRPRQAFTYEQYF. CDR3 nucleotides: TGTGCCAGCAGTTTAAGACCGAGACAGGCTTTCACCTACGAGCAGTACTTC.

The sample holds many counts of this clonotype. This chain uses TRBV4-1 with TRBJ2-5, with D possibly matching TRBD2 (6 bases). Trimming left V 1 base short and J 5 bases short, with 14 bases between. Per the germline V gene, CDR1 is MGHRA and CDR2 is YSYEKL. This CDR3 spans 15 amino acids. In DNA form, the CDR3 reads TGCGCCAGCAGCCAAGTAGGACTATCCGTGGAGACCCAGTACTTC. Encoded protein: CASSQVGLSVETQYF.

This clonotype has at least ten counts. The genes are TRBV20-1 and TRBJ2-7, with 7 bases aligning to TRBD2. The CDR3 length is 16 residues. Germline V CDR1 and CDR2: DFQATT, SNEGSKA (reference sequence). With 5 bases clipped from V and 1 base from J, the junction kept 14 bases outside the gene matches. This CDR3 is CSAEYRGGRESYEQYF. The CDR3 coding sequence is TGCAGTGCTGAATATAGGGGAGGGAGGGAATCCTACGAGCAGTACTTC.

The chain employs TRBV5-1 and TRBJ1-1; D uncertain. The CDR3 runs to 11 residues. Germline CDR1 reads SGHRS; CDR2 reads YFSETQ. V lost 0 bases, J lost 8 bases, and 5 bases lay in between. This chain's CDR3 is CASSLGSEAFF. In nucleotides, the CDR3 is TGCGCCAGCAGCTTGGGCAGCGAAGCTTTCTTT.

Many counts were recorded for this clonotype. The CDR3 protein is CASSPAGTTYGYTF. The CDR3 nucleotides are TGTGCCAGCAGCCCCGCCGGGACCACTTATGGCTACACCTTC. The gene calls are TRBV7-2 and TRBJ1-2; TRBD1 is a possible D gene (5 bases). From germline, CDR1 is SGHTA and CDR2 FQGNSA. The CDR3 is 14 amino acids. V shed 5 bases and J shed 5 bases, with 15 bases lying between them.